This TCR beta chain was recovered during a study of Graves' ophthalmopathy and Graves' hyperthyroidism. Study-level background: The collection of peripheral blood took place at initial diagnosis, before any treatment.

Ophthalmopathy donors' eye disease showed moderate-to-severe activity, CAS of at least 3, NOSPECS of at least 4 and duration under 3 months. The PBMC fraction was derived from less than 11 ml of fresh peripheral blood. Amplification of TCR beta CDR3 regions used RNA transcripts. The library came from an HTBI-primed first-round RT-PCR and a second-round multiplex PCR. A single record per CDR3 protein comes from TCRdb applying MiXCR to the multiplex PCR reads. Here the sample spans about 660,000 distinct CDR3 sequences, about two fifths being singletons. Study-wide findings and caveats: In blood appeared most of the expanded thyroid clonotypes whose frequency exceeded 0.001.

As concerns this clonotype: The antigen is unknown. Relative to the germline gene, one junction end is altered; a read error may explain this.

Sequencing was performed on peripheral blood. This sequence was found in an adult man with Graves' ophthalmopathy.

Here the CDR3 reads CASSYSGTGSGANVLTF. CDR3 nucleotides: TGTGCCAGCAGTTACTCCGGGACAGGGTCTGGGGCCAACGTCCTGACTTTC. The rearrangement joins TRBV10-3 to TRBJ2-6; 9 bases agree with TRBD1. The CDR3 runs to 17 residues. Germline assignment: CDR1 ENHRY and CDR2 SYGVKD.